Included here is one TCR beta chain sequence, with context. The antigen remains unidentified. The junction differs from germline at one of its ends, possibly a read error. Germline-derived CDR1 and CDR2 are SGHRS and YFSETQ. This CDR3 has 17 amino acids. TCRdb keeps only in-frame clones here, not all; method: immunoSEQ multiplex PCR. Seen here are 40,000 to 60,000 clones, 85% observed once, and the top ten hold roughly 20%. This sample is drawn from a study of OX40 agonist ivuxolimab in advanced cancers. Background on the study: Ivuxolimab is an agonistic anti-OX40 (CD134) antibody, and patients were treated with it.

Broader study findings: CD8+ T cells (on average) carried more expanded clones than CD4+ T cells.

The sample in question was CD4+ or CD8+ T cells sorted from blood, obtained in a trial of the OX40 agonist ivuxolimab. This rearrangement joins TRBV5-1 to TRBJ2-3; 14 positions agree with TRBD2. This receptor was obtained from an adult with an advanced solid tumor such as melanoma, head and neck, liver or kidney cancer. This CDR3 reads CASRLGLAGVITDTQYF. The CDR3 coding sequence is TGCGCCAGCAGATTGGGACTAGCGGGGGTGATCACAGATACGCAGTATTTT.